These T cell receptor beta chains were read from a single sample in a study of CD8 T cells in ankylosing spondylitis. TCRdb ran MiXCR on the 5' RACE reads and lists one entry per CDR3 protein. The sample contains approximately 140,000 distinct CDR3 sequences, under 55% of which appear only once. Sample: synovial fluid, either unsorted or a sorted T cell fraction (not recorded which). The receptors were sampled from a male donor with ankylosing spondylitis. Both conserved end residues are part of each CDR3. A D gene is named only where the DNA matches it firmly. Clone sizes are given selectively: once, few, many, or a class where the clone is expanded.

J,size,V,D,DNA,CDR3
TRBJ1-1,once,TRBV7-2,-,TGTGCCAGCAGCTTAGAGGGGGGATACACTGAAGCTTTCTTT,CASSLEGGYTEAFF
TRBJ2-3,-,TRBV6-5,TRBD2,TGTGCCAGCAGTTACTCGGGACTAGCGGGGGTCACAGATACGCAGTATTTT,CASSYSGLAGVTDTQYF
TRBJ2-2,-,TRBV6-4,TRBD2,TGTGCCAGCTCCCGGGGACTAGCGGGAGGGCGAGAGGCCACCGGGGAGCTGTTTTTT,CASSRGLAGGREATGELFF
TRBJ2-1,many,TRBV7-9,-,TGTGCCAGCAGCCCCCTCAACAATGAGCAGTTCTTC,CASSPLNNEQFF
TRBJ2-7,-,TRBV29-1,TRBD2,TGCAGCGTTGGTCACCGTCGAGCGGGATCCTACGAGCAGTACTTC,CSVGHRRAGSYEQYF
TRBJ2-1,-,TRBV3-1,TRBD2,TGTGCCAGCAGCGTGGCGGGAGTGTCGTACAATGAGCAGTTCTTC,CASSVAGVSYNEQFF
TRBJ2-5,few,TRBV10-3,TRBD2,TGTGCCACCAGCCCGGCGGCTAGCGGGCTGACGGAGACCCAGTACTTC,CATSPAASGLTETQYF
TRBJ2-3,-,TRBV6-2/TRBV6-3,-,TGTGCCAGCAGTTACGTGGCTTCCACAGATACGCAGTATTTT,CASSYVASTDTQYF
TRBJ1-2,-,TRBV4-2,TRBD1,TGTGCCAGCAGCCAAGAAAACGTAGGGGGCGACTATGGCTACACCTTC,CASSQENVGGDYGYTF
TRBJ1-6,-,TRBV7-6,-,TGTGCCAGCTCCCAACTGGGGCTAGGCAAGTCACCCCTCCACTTT,CASSQLGLGKSPLHF
TRBJ1-2,-,TRBV3-1,-,TGTGCCAGCAGCCGCAGGGGCTGGTCCTATGGCTACACCTTC,CASSRRGWSYGYTF
TRBJ2-7,medium-sized,TRBV10-3,-,TGTGCCATCAGGCCCGGGTCGGGGGCCGGTGAGCAGTACTTC,CAIRPGSGAGEQYF
TRBJ2-1,-,TRBV4-2,-,TGTGCCAGCAGCCAAGTTAGCGCTGGCTCCTACAATGAGCAGTTCTTC,CASSQVSAGSYNEQFF
TRBJ2-7,-,TRBV27,-,TGTGCCAGCAGTTCGGGACATACAGGCTACGAGCAGTACTTC,CASSSGHTGYEQYF
TRBJ2-4,-,TRBV4-3,-,TGCGCCAGCAGCCAAGGGACGGGTTTTCAAAACATTCAGTACTTC,CASSQGTGFQNIQYF
TRBJ1-5,few,TRBV6-5,-,TGTGCCAGCAGTTACTCGCCGGATGGCAATCAGCCCCAGCATTTT,CASSYSPDGNQPQHF
TRBJ2-5,-,TRBV30,-,TGTGCCTGGAGTGTAGGCAATTGGAGGGGCCAAGAGACCCAGTACTTC,CAWSVGNWRGQETQYF
TRBJ1-5,few,TRBV12-3/TRBV12-4,-,TGTGCCAGCAGCCCCGGACGGGACAATCAGCCCCAGCATTTT,CASSPGRDNQPQHF
TRBJ2-7,few,TRBV19,-,TGTGCCAGTAGTGCCCGGGCCACCGCCGAGCAGTACTTC,CASSARATAEQYF
TRBJ2-7,few,TRBV27,-,TGTGCCAGCAGTTTATCTCACGGGGGCGAGCAGTACTTC,CASSLSHGGEQYF
TRBJ1-2,-,TRBV6-1,TRBD1,TGTGCCAGCAAAAAGGAGGGACAGACCTTCTTAAAGGATGGCTACACCTTC,CASKKEGQTFLKDGYTF
TRBJ1-5,few,TRBV28,-,TGTGCCAGCAGTTTCACGGATCAGCCCCAGCATTTT,CASSFTDQPQHF
TRBJ1-3,-,TRBV12-3/TRBV12-4,-,TGTGCCAGCAGTTTAGGACGTGGGGGACTTCGGCACTCTGGAAACACCATATATTTT,CASSLGRGGLRHSGNTIYF
TRBJ2-1,few,TRBV6-2/TRBV6-3,TRBD1,TGTGCCAGCAGTTCGTACAGGGGGCTCGGGAATGAGCAGTTCTTC,CASSSYRGLGNEQFF